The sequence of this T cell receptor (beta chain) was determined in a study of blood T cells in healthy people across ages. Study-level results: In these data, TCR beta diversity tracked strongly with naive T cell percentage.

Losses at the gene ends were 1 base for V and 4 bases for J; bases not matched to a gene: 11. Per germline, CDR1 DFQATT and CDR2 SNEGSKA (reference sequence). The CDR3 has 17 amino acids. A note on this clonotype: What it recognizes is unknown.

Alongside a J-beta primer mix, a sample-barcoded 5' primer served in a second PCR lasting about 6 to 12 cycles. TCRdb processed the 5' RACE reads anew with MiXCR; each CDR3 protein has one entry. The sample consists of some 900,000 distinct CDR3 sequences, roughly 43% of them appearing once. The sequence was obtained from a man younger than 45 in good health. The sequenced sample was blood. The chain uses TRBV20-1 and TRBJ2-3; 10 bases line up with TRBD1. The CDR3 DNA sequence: TGCAGTGCTAGAGGACAGGGGGCGCCTATGACCGCAGATACGCAGTATTTT. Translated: CSARGQGAPMTADTQYF.